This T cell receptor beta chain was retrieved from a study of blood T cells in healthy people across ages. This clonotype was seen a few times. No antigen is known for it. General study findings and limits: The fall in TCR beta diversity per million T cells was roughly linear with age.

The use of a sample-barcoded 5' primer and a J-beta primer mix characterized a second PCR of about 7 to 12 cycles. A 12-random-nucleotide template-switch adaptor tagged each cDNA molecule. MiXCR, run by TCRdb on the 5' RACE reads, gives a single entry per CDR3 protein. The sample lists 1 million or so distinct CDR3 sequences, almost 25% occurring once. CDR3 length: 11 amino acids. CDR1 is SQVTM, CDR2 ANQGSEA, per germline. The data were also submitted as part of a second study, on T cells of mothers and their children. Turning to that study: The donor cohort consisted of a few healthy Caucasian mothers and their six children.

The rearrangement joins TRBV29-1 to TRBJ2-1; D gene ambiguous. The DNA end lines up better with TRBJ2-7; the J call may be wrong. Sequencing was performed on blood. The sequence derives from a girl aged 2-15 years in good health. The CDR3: CSVGLGDEQYF. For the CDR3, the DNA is TGCAGCGTTGGGCTAGGAGACGAGCAGTACTTC.